These 23 T cell receptor beta chains originate from one sample sequenced in a study of T cell clonality in common variable immunodeficiency. Findings of the study overall: Reportedly, TCR beta sequences from common variable immunodeficiency showed fewer deletions and N-nucleotide insertions.

No antigen has been identified for these receptors. The method was immunoSEQ multiplex PCR; TCRdb's version includes in-frame clones alone and lacks a portion of them. Found here are over 30,000 clones, no singletons; the ten largest cover 6% to 7.5%. Sequencing input: peripheral blood mononuclear cells. Receptors originate from a human donor with common variable immunodeficiency.

This clone has more than one count but fewer than ten. The observed sequence ends 3 residues before the CDR3 terminus, with the missing tail filled in from the germline J gene. The chain recombines TRBV29-1 with TRBJ1-2; 7 bases are a match to TRBD1. CDR1 is SQVTM and CDR2 is ANQGSEA in the germline V gene. The CDR3 has 12 residues. V lost 7 bases and J lost 4; bases outside the gene matches: 6. CDR3 loop: CSGRTGAYGYTF. The covered CDR3 bases are TGCAGCGGGAGAACAGGGGCCTATGGC. The full variable domain, with the rest looked up from reference TRBV29-1 and TRBJ1-2, is SAVISQKPSRDICQRGTSLTIQCQVDSQVTMMFWYRQQPGQSLTLIATANQGSEATYESGFVIDKFPISRPNLTFSTLTVSNMSPEDSSIYLCSGRTGAYGYTFGSGTRLTVV.

By proportion, this clone is medium-sized. The read finishes 3 residues shy of the CDR3 end, and the germline J gene is used to complete it. The J gene is TRBJ2-7, the V gene TRBV11-2; TRBD2 matches 14 bases. CDR1 and CDR2 from the germline V gene are SGHAT and FQNNGV. The trim removed 5 bases at V and 3 bases at J, leaving 3 bases unmatched. The length of the CDR3 is 15 residues. The CDR3 spells CASSMTSGGGYEQYF. The DNA read from the CDR3 is TGTGCCAGCAGCATGACTAGCGGGGGGGGCTACGAG. Using reference TRBV11-2 and TRBJ2-7 for the parts outside the CDR3, the full variable domain is EAGVAQSPRYKIIEKRQSVAFWCNPISGHATLYWYQQILGQGPKLLIQFQNNGVVDDSQLPKDRFSAERLKGVDSTLKIQPAKLEDSAVYLCASSMTSGGGYEQYFGPGTRLTVT.

This clone came up many times. The read stops 3 residues short of the end of the CDR3; the missing end is completed from the germline J gene. This chain connects TRBV5-1 to TRBJ1-1; D is undetermined. Germline-derived CDR1 and CDR2 are SGHRS and YFSETQ. The CDR3 has 13 amino acids. V lost 5 bases and J lost 2, with 10 bases in between. The CDR3 here is CASRDQTNTEAFF. The sequenced part of the CDR3 DNA is TGCGCCAGCAGGGATCAGACAAACACTGAA.

This clone was seen a handful of times. The read comes to an end 3 residues before the CDR3 does, leaving the germline J gene to fill in the end. The chain uses TRBV2 and TRBJ1-6, with a possible D match to TRBD1 (6 bases). Trimming stripped 4 bases from V and 10 bases from J, with 17 bases between. Germline V gene lookup returns CDR1 SNHLY and CDR2 FYNNEI. CDR3 length equals 15 residues. The CDR3 bases that were read are TGTGCCAGCAGTGGACACAGGGAGGGCAAGTCACCC. Translated: CASSGHREGKSP. The complete CDR3 sequence is CASSGHREGKSPLHF.

On this clone itself: The DNA ends 3 residues before the CDR3 does, and the rest of the CDR3 is filled in from the germline J gene. This chain joins TRBV6-1 and TRBJ1-1; D may be TRBD1 (5 bases). V was clipped by 2 bases and J by 4 bases, with 8 bases between them. Germline-derived CDR1 and CDR2 are MNHNS and SASEGT. This CDR3 has 13 amino acids. Here the CDR3 reads CASSEQGVTEAFF. The part of the CDR3 DNA that was read is TGTGCCAGCAGTGAACAGGGCGTCACTGAA.

For this clone: The sequence runs out 3 residues before the end of the CDR3; the remainder is reconstructed from the germline J gene. Other nucleotide sequences in the sample specify the same CDR3. The V and J genes are TRBV18 and TRBJ2-3; tentatively, D is TRBD1 (5 bases). Germline CDR1 and CDR2: KGHSH and LQKENI. The CDR3 spans 13 residues. With 3 bases removed from V and 3 bases from J, the gap between germline ends came to 7 bases. The CDR3 bases that were read are TGTGCCAGCTCACCCCGGACAACAGATACG. Translating gives CASSPRTTDT. Given in full, the CDR3 is CASSPRTTDTQYF.

The CDR3 spells CASTGGGTGELFF. Partial CDR3 DNA: TGTGCCAGCACCGGAGGGGGCACCGGGGAG. The chain is built from TRBV2 and TRBJ2-2; D is perhaps TRBD1 or TRBD2 (6 bases each). The observed sequence ends 3 residues before the CDR3 terminus, with the missing tail filled in from the germline J gene. The V gene lost 7 bases and the J gene lost 4 bases, with 10 bases spanning the gap. The germline gives CDR1 SNHLY, CDR2 FYNNEI. The CDR3 extends over 13 amino acids.

This clone was observed a few times. The sequenced fragment ends 3 residues before the CDR3 boundary, so the rest is inferred from the germline J gene. The chain combines TRBV6-1 with TRBJ1-2, with 8 nucleotides matching TRBD1. The CDR3 is 12 amino acids. The junction had 1 base not matched to a gene; V was cut back by 3 bases and J by 7 bases. Germline CDR1 MNHNS, CDR2 SASEGT. The part of the CDR3 DNA that was read is TGTGCCAGCAGTGAGGACAGGGTTGGC. Its protein is CASSEDRVG. From start to end, the CDR3 is CASSEDRVGYTF.

The CDR3 sequence is CSARWALTGGEDTQYF. The CDR3 DNA, read in part, is TGCAGTGCCAGATGGGCCCTGACAGGGGGTGAGGATACG. The chain recombines TRBV20-1 with TRBJ2-3, with 9 nucleotides matching TRBD1. The read terminates 3 residues before the CDR3 end, so the remaining end is supplied by the germline J gene. Germline trimming cut 6 bases from V and 6 bases from J; bases unmatched to any gene: 16. The CDR3 is 16 amino acids. Germline CDR1 is DFQATT and CDR2 is SNEGSKA (reference sequence).

For this clone: The CDR3 end lies 3 residues beyond the end of the read and is filled in from the germline J gene. The chain recombines TRBV6-2 or TRBV6-3 with TRBJ2-1, with 9 bases that match TRBD1. Germline loops: CDR1 MNHEY, CDR2 SVGEGT. J lost 7 bases, V lost 6 bases, and 10 bases had no gene match. The CDR3 is 15 residues long. CDR3 loop: CASRQTGGGRNEQFF. The DNA read from the CDR3 is TGTGCCAGCAGGCAGACAGGGGGTGGAAGGAATGAG.

The sequenced part of the CDR3 DNA is TGTGCCAGCAGAACGGCGGGGGTTACCAATGAG. Translation: CASRTAGVTNE. The CDR3, in full, reads CASRTAGVTNEQFF. This chain connects TRBV7-2 to TRBJ2-1, with 7 nucleotides matching TRBD2. From the germline J gene comes the end of the CDR3, since the read stops 3 residues before it. In germline, CDR1 is SGHTA, CDR2 FQGNSA. The CDR3 extends over 14 amino acids. V lost 6 bases and J lost 6; bases outside the gene matches: 8.

This clone appeared many times. The DNA ends 3 residues before the CDR3 does, and the rest of the CDR3 is filled in from the germline J gene. The chain joins TRBV30 to TRBJ1-2; D may be TRBD1 (6 bases). This CDR3 comprises 15 residues. The germline V gene encodes CDR1 GTSNPN and CDR2 SVGIG (reference sequence). Trimming left V 2 bases short and J 5 bases short, with 18 bases between. The DNA read from the CDR3 is TGTGCCTGGAGTCCCCTCGCCAGGGGTGTTTATGGC. Translated, it gives CAWSPLARGVYG. The full CDR3 sequence reads CAWSPLARGVYGYTF.

This clone was counted a few times. The missing CDR3 end, 3 residues past where the read stops, is filled in from the germline J gene. The chain links TRBV7-6 to TRBJ2-1, with TRBD1 matching 9 bases. Germline CDR1 and CDR2: SGHVS and FNYEAQ. J lost 6 bases, V lost 5 bases, and 5 bases had no gene match. The CDR3 sequence is 14 residues long. The part of the CDR3 DNA that was read is TGTGCCAGCAGCGGCGGGACAGGGCCCAATGAG. The encoded protein is CASSGGTGPNE. In full, the CDR3 is CASSGGTGPNEQFF. Supplemented by reference TRBV7-6 and TRBJ2-1, the full variable domain reads GAGVSQSPRYKVTKRGQDVALRCDPISGHVSLYWYRQALGQGPEFLTYFNYEAQQDKSGLPNDRFSAERPEGSISTLTIQRTEQRDSAMYRCASSGGTGPNEQFFGPGTRLTVL.

This clone was recorded at least ten times. Coverage ceases 3 residues before the CDR3 finishes, and the germline J gene fills in the end. V gene TRBV5-5 combines with J gene TRBJ1-1; unclear D gene. The germline CDR1 and CDR2 sequences are SGHKS and YYEKEE (reference sequence). CDR3 size: 13 residues. The V and J ends lost 0 bases and 0 bases respectively, with 3 bases between them. The part of the CDR3 DNA that was read is TGTGCCAGCAGCTTGGATATGAACACTGAA. It yields the protein CASSLDMNTE. The CDR3 in full is CASSLDMNTEAFF.

On this clone itself: Read coverage stops 3 residues before the CDR3 terminus; the germline J gene supplies the remainder. The identical CDR3 is also encoded by other nucleotide sequences in the sample. The chain carries TRBV7-9 and TRBJ1-1; 8 bases align to TRBD1. Trimming removed 5 bases from V and 2 bases from J; junction bases left unmatched: 4. CDR1 and CDR2 from the germline V gene are SEHNR and FQNEAQ (reference sequence). This CDR3 is 14 amino acids long. The CDR3 loop is CASSPGQGNTEAFF. CDR3 bases read: TGTGCCAGCAGCCCCGGACAGGGAAACACTGAA.

This clone was seen ten or more times. The CDR3 end lies 3 residues beyond the end of the read and is filled in from the germline J gene. V is TRBV14 and J is TRBJ2-3; D is undetermined. The CDR3 runs to 15 residues. Germline V gene sequence: CDR1 SGHDN, CDR2 FVKESK. Trimming pared 0 bases from V and 1 base from J, leaving 8 bases between. The CDR3 reads CASSQDRVRTDTQYF. The sequenced part of the CDR3 DNA is TGTGCCAGCAGCCAAGATCGCGTACGCACAGATACG. The whole variable domain, remainder taken from reference TRBV14 and TRBJ2-3, is EAGVTQFPSHSVIEKGQTVTLRCDPISGHDNLYWYRRVMGKEIKFLLHFVKESKQDESGMPNNRFLAERTGGTYSTLKVQPAELEDSGVYFCASSQDRVRTDTQYFGPGTRLTVL.

A word on this clone: The read halts 3 residues ahead of the CDR3 end, with the missing end drawn from the germline J gene. J is TRBJ1-5 and V is TRBV7-9; no firm D call. The V end was cut by 6 bases, the J end by 2 bases, with 5 bases between. CDR3 length equals 12 residues. CDR1 SEHNR and CDR2 FQNEAQ come from the germline V gene (reference sequence). CDR3 sequence reads: CASSPGNQPQHF. The part of the CDR3 DNA that was read is TGTGCCAGCAGTCCCGGCAATCAGCCC.

In its sample, this clone was seen many times. The read stops 3 residues short of the end of the CDR3; the missing end is completed from the germline J gene. The V call is TRBV18, the J call TRBJ2-1; D uncertain. CDR3 size: 14 residues. Germline V gene sequence: CDR1 KGHSH, CDR2 LQKENI. The V and J ends lost 6 bases and 4 bases respectively, with 13 bases between them. CDR3 protein: CASSRSNSYNEQFF. The sequenced part of the CDR3 DNA is TGTGCCAGCTCCCGATCGAACAGTTACAATGAG.

To note about this clone: Read sequence stops 3 residues before the CDR3 end, and the germline J gene provides the missing end. The chain links TRBV19 to TRBJ2-4; D is possibly TRBD1 (5 bases). CDR1 LNHDA and CDR2 SQIVND come from the germline V gene (reference sequence). V lost 6 bases, J lost 1 base, and 13 bases lay in between. CDR3 size: 15 residues. Partial CDR3 DNA: TGTGCCAGTAGCGCCCTACAGGTGGCCAAAAACATT. Its protein is CASSALQVAKNI. The full-length CDR3 reads as CASSALQVAKNIQYF.

This clone has a handful of counts. The observed sequence ends 3 residues before the CDR3 terminus, with the missing tail filled in from the germline J gene. V is TRBV11-2 and J is TRBJ2-1; possible D gene TRBD1, 5 bases. This CDR3 comprises 11 residues. CDR1 is SGHAT and CDR2 is FQNNGV in the germline V gene. The V gene lost 2 bases and the J gene lost 9 bases, with 5 bases spanning the gap. CDR3 DNA, as far as it was read: TGTGCCAGCAGCTTAAGGGGTGAG. It is translated as CASSLRGE. The entire CDR3 reads CASSLRGEQFF.

This clone came up a few times. The read ends 3 residues early relative to the CDR3; the germline J gene fills the gap. The V call is TRBV20-1, the J call TRBJ2-7, with a possible D match to TRBD1 (6 bases). Germline loops: CDR1 DFQATT, CDR2 SNEGSKA (reference sequence). The CDR3 is 14 amino acids. The germline V and J ends were trimmed by 3 bases and 0 bases, with 12 bases remaining between them. The sequenced CDR3 bases are TGCAGTGCTAGCCGACAGGCGTTCTCCTACGAG. It translates to CSASRQAFSYE. In full, the CDR3 is CSASRQAFSYEQYF.

The sample holds a few counts of this clone. Read sequence stops 3 residues before the CDR3 end, and the germline J gene provides the missing end. The J gene is TRBJ2-5, the V gene TRBV7-9; a possible D gene is TRBD2 (5 bases). Per germline, CDR1 SEHNR and CDR2 FQNEAQ (reference sequence). The germline V and J ends were trimmed by 1 base and 4 bases, with 10 bases remaining between them. The length of the CDR3 is 14 residues. Partial CDR3 DNA: TGTGCCAGCAGCTTAGTTCTAGCCGGAGAGACC. It yields the protein CASSLVLAGET. The full CDR3 is CASSLVLAGETQYF.

In this sample, this clone turned up a few times. The sequence runs out 3 residues before the end of the CDR3; the remainder is reconstructed from the germline J gene. The chain links TRBV5-1 to TRBJ2-3; 10 bases align to TRBD2. From germline, CDR1 is SGHRS and CDR2 YFSETQ. V lost 2 bases, J lost 5 bases, and 11 bases stayed unmatched. CDR3 length equals 17 residues. The CDR3 here is CASSLEAGGQEGDTQYF. CDR3 DNA, as far as it was read: TGCGCCAGCAGCTTAGAAGCGGGGGGGCAGGAGGGAGATACG.